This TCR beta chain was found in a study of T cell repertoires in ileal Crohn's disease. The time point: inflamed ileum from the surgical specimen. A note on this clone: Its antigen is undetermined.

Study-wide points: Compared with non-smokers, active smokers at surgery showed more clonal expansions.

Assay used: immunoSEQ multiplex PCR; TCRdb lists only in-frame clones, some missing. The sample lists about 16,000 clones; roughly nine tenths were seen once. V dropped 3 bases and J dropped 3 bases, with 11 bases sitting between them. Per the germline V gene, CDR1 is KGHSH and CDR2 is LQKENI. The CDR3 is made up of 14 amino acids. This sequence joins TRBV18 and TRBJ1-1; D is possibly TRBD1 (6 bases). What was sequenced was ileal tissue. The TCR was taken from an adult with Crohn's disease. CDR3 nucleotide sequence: TGTGCCAGCTCACCCAGGGGCGCGGACACTGAAGCTTTCTTT. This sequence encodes CASSPRGADTEAFF. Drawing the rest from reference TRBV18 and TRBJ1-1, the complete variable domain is NAGVMQNPRHLVRRRGQEARLRCSPMKGHSHVYWYRQLPEEGLKFMVYLQKENIIDESGMPKERFSAEFPKEGPSILRIQQVVRGDSAAYFCASSPRGADTEAFFGQGTRLTVV.